Following are 10 T cell receptor beta chains from one sample sequenced in a study of T cell responses to AZD1222 COVID-19 vaccine. Assay used: immunoSEQ multiplex PCR; TCRdb lists only in-frame clones, some missing. Of over 120,000 clones in the sample, 93% were seen once. The input for sequencing was peripheral blood, taken on day 0 of AZD1222 vaccination. These receptor sequences come from an adult in good health.

The chain uses TRBV13 and TRBJ2-7; 8 nucleotides align to TRBD2. The CDR3 extends over 15 amino acids. J lost 3 bases, V lost 1 base, and 5 bases had no gene match. CDR1 and CDR2 from the germline V gene are PRHDT and FYEKMQ (reference sequence). The CDR3 sequence: CASSLDPSGLYEQYF. Written as DNA, the CDR3 is TGTGCCAGCAGCTTAGATCCTAGCGGGCTCTACGAGCAGTACTTC.

The CDR3 here is CASSENGGGGYGYTF. The CDR3 DNA reads TGTGCCAGCAGTGAAAATGGGGGAGGCGGCTATGGCTACACCTTC. J is TRBJ1-2 and V is TRBV2; TRBD1 is a possible D gene (5 bases). Trimming removed 2 bases at V and 4 bases at J, with 14 bases between. The CDR3 contains 15 residues. From germline, CDR1 is SNHLY and CDR2 FYNNEI.

The J gene is TRBJ1-5, the V gene TRBV30, with 7 positions matching TRBD1. The CDR3 runs 15 residues. V was clipped by 2 bases and J by 5 bases; unmatched bases: 9. The germline V gene has CDR1 GTSNPN and CDR2 SVGIG (reference sequence). The CDR3 loop is CAWSRPGTEYQPQHF. The DNA of the CDR3 is TGTGCCTGGAGTCGACCCGGGACAGAATATCAGCCCCAGCATTTT.

Here the CDR3 DNA reads TGCGCCAGCTCCCTATACAGGGGTTCGAGTGGCTACACCTTC. Amino acid sequence: CASSLYRGSSGYTF. The gene calls are TRBV5-1 and TRBJ1-2; 7 bases fit TRBD1. The V gene end was trimmed by 7 bases and the J gene end by 7 bases; junction bases not matched to a gene: 13. This CDR3 region has 14 residues. Germline V gene data show CDR1 as SGHRS and CDR2 as YFSETQ. The whole variable domain, remainder taken from reference TRBV5-1 and TRBJ1-2, is KAGVTQTPRYLIKTRGQQVTLSCSPISGHRSVSWYQQTPGQGLQFLFEYFSETQRNKGNFPGRFSGRQFSNSRSEMNVSTLELGDSALYLCASSLYRGSSGYTFGSGTRLTVV.

The chain employs TRBV7-9 and TRBJ1-1, with 8 bases that match TRBD1. This CDR3 contains 14 residues. CDR1 is SEHNR and CDR2 is FQNEAQ in the germline V gene (reference sequence). V dropped 5 bases and J dropped 7; count of bases not matched to a gene: 9. CDR3 amino acids: CASSVSGTGVEAFF. The CDR3 DNA reads as TGTGCCAGCAGCGTTTCCGGGACAGGAGTTGAAGCTTTCTTT.

For the CDR3, the DNA is TGTGCCAGCAGCCCGGGACTCTACTACGAGCAGTACTTC. Protein product: CASSPGLYYEQYF. The V gene is TRBV9, the J gene TRBJ2-7; D is perhaps TRBD2 (6 bases). Germline V CDR1 and CDR2: SGDLS, YYNGEE. This CDR3 is 13 amino acids long. Trimming removed 4 bases at V and 3 bases at J, with 11 bases between.

The V call is TRBV28, the J call TRBJ1-2; TRBD1 agrees at 9 bases. The length of the CDR3 is 13 residues. CDR1 is MDHEN, CDR2 SYDVKM, per germline. With 5 bases clipped from V and 4 bases from J, the junction kept 2 bases outside the gene matches. This CDR3 is CASSMTGGYGYTF. DNA for the CDR3: TGTGCCAGCAGTATGACAGGGGGCTATGGCTACACCTTC.

V is TRBV6-5 and J is TRBJ2-3; TRBD1 matches at 10 bases. The CDR3 consists of 14 residues. Germline lookup yields CDR1 MNHEY and CDR2 SVGAGI. V trimming: 10 bases; J trimming: 2 bases; junction bases outside the gene matches: 6. The CDR3 DNA follows: TGTGCCACTTCGGACAGGGGGGCCACAGATACGCAGTATTTT. Its translation is CATSDRGATDTQYF.

This sequence joins TRBV4-2 and TRBJ2-5; maybe TRBD2 (5 bases). Germline values: CDR1 LGHNA, CDR2 YNFKEQ. The V gene lost 2 bases and the J gene lost 5 bases, with 12 bases spanning the gap. The CDR3 spans 14 residues. CDR3 residues: CASSQRESTETQYF. The CDR3 DNA reads as TGTGCCAGCAGCCAACGGGAAAGCACGGAGACCCAGTACTTC.

V usage is TRBV28 and J usage is TRBJ1-5, with TRBD1 matching 7 bases. The CDR3 length is 13 residues. The ends lost 4 bases at V and 10 bases at J; junction bases unmatched: 7. Germline CDR1 and CDR2: MDHEN and SYDVKM. The CDR3 loop reads CASSSDRPDPQHF. The CDR3 DNA sequence: TGTGCCAGCAGTTCGGACAGGCCTGATCCCCAGCATTTT. Variable domain in full (rest from reference TRBV28 and TRBJ1-5): DVKVTQSSRYLVKRTGEKVFLECVQDMDHENMFWYRQDPGLGLRLIYFSYDVKMKEKGDIPEGYSVSREKKERFSLILESASTNQTSMYLCASSSDRPDPQHFGDGTRLSIL.